The 20 T cell receptor beta chains listed next were all sequenced from one sample in a study of T cell repertoires in cytomegalovirus infection. From the reads, TCRdb called clonotypes with MiXCR, one entry per CDR3 protein. The table lists about 770,000 distinct CDR3 sequences, about 27% of them singletons. Their antigens remain unidentified. The sample was cultured CD8+ T cells from PBMCs, taken from culture after CMV antigen stimulation. These receptors originate from a human donor in good health (CMV status not recorded). Some clones in this sample may be carry-over from other donors' samples.

V usage is TRBV7-9 and J usage is TRBJ2-3; tentatively, D is TRBD2 (5 bases). The CDR3 has 14 residues. With 2 bases removed from V and 2 bases from J, the gap between germline ends came to 8 bases. From germline, CDR1 is SEHNR and CDR2 FQNEAQ (reference sequence). The CDR3 here is CASSLSADTDTQYF. CDR3 DNA sequence: TGTGCCAGCAGCTTATCAGCGGACACAGATACGCAGTATTTT. Variable domain in full (rest from reference TRBV7-9 and TRBJ2-3): DTGVSQNPRHKITKRGQNVTFRCDPISEHNRLYWYRQTLGQGPEFLTYFQNEAQLEKSRLLSDRFSAERPKGSFSTLEIQRTEQGDSAMYLCASSLSADTDTQYFGPGTRLTVL.

V and J are TRBV4-2 and TRBJ2-3; D gene unclear. The germline V and J ends were trimmed by 2 bases and 1 base, with 10 bases remaining between them. Germline V CDR1 and CDR2: LGHNA, YNFKEQ. There are 15 residues in the CDR3. The CDR3 region is CASSQYDLGTDTQYF. CDR3 nucleotide sequence: TGTGCCAGCAGCCAATATGACCTTGGCACAGATACGCAGTATTTT.

This clonotype was seen a handful of times. This chain uses TRBV7-9 with TRBJ1-5; 7 bases match TRBD1. The CDR3 runs 14 residues. Germline CDR1 SEHNR, CDR2 FQNEAQ (reference sequence). With 5 bases clipped from V and 3 bases from J, the junction kept 4 bases outside the gene matches. The CDR3 coding sequence is TGTGCCAGCAGCCAGGACAGGCTCAATCAGCCCCAGCATTTT. Amino acids: CASSQDRLNQPQHF.

The chain recombines TRBV11-1 with TRBJ2-3; TRBD1 or TRBD2 may be the D gene (6 bases each). The CDR3 has 16 amino acids. The ends were cut back, 2 bases at V and 4 bases at J, with 16 bases in the middle. Germline loops: CDR1 SGHAT, CDR2 FQDESV (reference sequence). CDR3: CASSLPDRRGPDTQYF. For the CDR3, the DNA is TGTGCCAGCAGCTTACCAGACCGCCGGGGGCCAGATACGCAGTATTTT.

The CDR3 bases are TGCAGTGCTAGAGGTCAGAACAGCCTCTACGAGCAGTACTTC. Translating gives CSARGQNSLYEQYF. The rearrangement uses TRBV20-1 and TRBJ2-7; D is unclear. The germline V and J ends were trimmed by 1 base and 3 bases, with 13 bases remaining between them. The CDR3 length is 14 residues. CDR1 and CDR2 from the germline V gene are DFQATT and SNEGSKA (reference sequence).

The V gene is TRBV6-2 or TRBV6-3, the J gene TRBJ2-2, with 7 bases fitting TRBD1. CDR1 and CDR2 from the germline V gene are MNHEY and SVGEGT. The CDR3 is 15 amino acids. V dropped 4 bases and J dropped 5; count of bases not matched to a gene: 7. The CDR3 loop is CASSSMGQITGELFF. CDR3 nucleotides: TGTGCCAGCAGTTCTATGGGACAGATAACCGGGGAGCTGTTTTTT.

This clonotype was seen only a few times. V usage is TRBV10-3 and J usage is TRBJ1-2; D might be TRBD1 (5 bases). CDR3 length: 16 residues. V was pared by 6 bases and J by 6 bases, with 23 bases between. Germline CDR1 is ENHRY and CDR2 is SYGVKD. CDR3 in amino acids: CAIRGGEELRTDGYTF. CDR3 bases: TGTGCCATCAGGGGGGGAGAAGAACTACGTACCGATGGCTACACCTTC.

This clonotype occurred many times. CDR3 loop: CASSPGTDRWVHTEAFF. The CDR3 DNA reads TGTGCCAGCAGCCCTGGGACAGACCGATGGGTCCACACTGAAGCTTTCTTT. The chain is built from TRBV7-6 and TRBJ1-1, with 7 positions matching TRBD1. The CDR3 has 17 residues. V was clipped by 5 bases and J by 3 bases; unmatched bases: 15. Germline V lookup: CDR1 SGHVS, CDR2 FNYEAQ.

This clonotype was seen many times. This chain joins TRBV7-3 and TRBJ2-2; D might be TRBD1 (5 bases). There are 13 residues in the CDR3. In germline, CDR1 is SGHTA, CDR2 FQGTGA. With 4 bases removed from V and 3 bases from J, the gap between germline ends came to 6 bases. In nucleotides, the CDR3 is TGTGCCAGCAGCTCCAGGGACACCGGGGAGCTGTTTTTT. Translation: CASSSRDTGELFF.

This clonotype has only a few counts. V and J are TRBV7-9 and TRBJ2-7, with 9 bases matching TRBD1. Germline loops: CDR1 SEHNR, CDR2 FQNEAQ (reference sequence). Unmatched junction bases numbered 8, after V lost 4 bases and J lost 1 base. This CDR3 region has 16 residues. The CDR3 loop is CASSSSDRGWSYEQYV. For the CDR3, the DNA is TGTGCCAGCAGCTCTTCGGACAGGGGATGGTCCTACGAGCAGTACGTC.

The rearrangement joins TRBV27 to TRBJ1-6; D uncertain. This CDR3 spans 15 amino acids. Germline CDR1 MNHEY, CDR2 SMNVEV (reference sequence). Deletions cut 9 bases from V and 5 bases from J, with 17 bases between. CDR3 residues: CARPKDYPNNSPLHF. CDR3 DNA: TGTGCCAGACCGAAGGACTATCCCAATAATTCACCCCTCCACTTT.

This clonotype has at least ten counts. The V gene is TRBV12-3 or TRBV12-4, the J gene TRBJ1-1, with 7 bases aligning to TRBD1. After removal of 4 bases from V and 0 bases from J, the junction contained 5 bases not matched to a gene. This CDR3 is 15 amino acids long. The DNA of the CDR3 is TGTGCCAGCAGTTCCCAGGGGGTCATGAACACTGAAGCTTTCTTT. The encoded protein is CASSSQGVMNTEAFF.

There are a few counts of this clonotype. V is TRBV25-1 and J is TRBJ2-3; tentatively, D is TRBD1 (7 bases). The V gene's germline CDR1 is MGHDK and CDR2 SYGVNS. The V gene lost 2 bases and the J gene lost 4 bases, with 10 bases spanning the gap. The CDR3 loop spans 14 amino acids. The CDR3 region has the DNA TGTGCCAGCAGTGAAATCAGGGGGGCAGATACGCAGTATTTT. Translation: CASSEIRGADTQYF.

This clonotype was counted ten times or more. V is TRBV7-9 and J is TRBJ2-1; 9 bases agree with TRBD2. The CDR3 runs 16 residues. The germline CDR1 and CDR2 sequences are SEHNR and FQNEAQ (reference sequence). V lost 2 bases and J lost 10; bases outside the gene matches: 12. The CDR3 region has the DNA TGTGCCAGCAGCTTATCTTTAGCGGGGGCTGGAGGCGAGCAGTTCTTC. Its translation is CASSLSLAGAGGEQFF.

This clonotype was recorded many times. CDR3 coding DNA: TGTGCCAGCAGCTTAATCGACAAGGGACTAGCGGATTCGAGCTCCTACAATGAGCAGTTCTTC. Translated, it gives CASSLIDKGLADSSSYNEQFF. The rearrangement uses TRBV7-6 and TRBJ2-1; 11 positions agree with TRBD2. There are 21 residues in the CDR3. The V and J ends lost 2 bases and 0 bases, in that order; junction bases with no gene match: 15. CDR1 SGHVS and CDR2 FNYEAQ come from the germline V gene.

The chain has TRBV4-3 and TRBJ1-4; 12 nucleotides line up with TRBD1. Germline CDR1 reads LGHNA; CDR2 reads YSLEER. V was pared by 5 bases and J by 8 bases, with 6 bases of the junction left unmatched. CDR3 length: 15 amino acids. In DNA form, the CDR3 reads TGCGCCAGCAGCACGGGACAGGGGGCACGGGAAAAACTGTTTTTT. Its protein is CASSTGQGAREKLFF.

This clonotype was counted only a few times. This rearrangement joins TRBV7-9 to TRBJ2-2, with D possibly being TRBD2 (6 bases). The V gene lost 1 base and the J gene lost 0 bases, with 15 bases spanning the gap. CDR1 and CDR2 (germline): SEHNR, FQNEAQ (reference sequence). The CDR3 loop spans 18 amino acids. The DNA for the CDR3 is TGTGCCAGCAGCTTAGGGGGATGGGGACTGACGAACACCGGGGAGCTGTTTTTT. Protein product: CASSLGGWGLTNTGELFF. The full variable domain, its missing parts supplied by reference TRBV7-9 and TRBJ2-2, is DTGVSQNPRHKITKRGQNVTFRCDPISEHNRLYWYRQTLGQGPEFLTYFQNEAQLEKSRLLSDRFSAERPKGSFSTLEIQRTEQGDSAMYLCASSLGGWGLTNTGELFFGEGSRLTVL.

In this sample, this clonotype turned up many times. V usage is TRBV7-6 and J usage is TRBJ2-7; perhaps TRBD1 as D (5 bases). This CDR3 spans 13 amino acids. Germline V gives CDR1 SGHVS, CDR2 FNYEAQ. Trimming took 4 bases from V and 3 from J, leaving 10 bases between them. CDR3 nucleotide sequence: TGTGCCAGCAGCTCAGGGTCTGTCTACGAGCAGTACGTC. Protein: CASSSGSVYEQYV.

J is TRBJ2-7 and V is TRBV6-5; perhaps TRBD1 as D (6 bases). V lost 4 bases and J 3 bases, leaving 22 bases between the germline ends. Germline V lookup: CDR1 MNHEY, CDR2 SVGAGI. The CDR3 has 17 residues. The CDR3 coding sequence is TGTGCCAGCAGTTGGTCTCCTCCAGGCGAGGGACACTACGAGCAGTACGTC. Its protein is CASSWSPPGEGHYEQYV.

This clonotype was counted only a few times. The CDR3 DNA sequence: TGTGCCACCCAGGGGGTGAGCAATCAGCCCCAGCATTTT. Translation gives CATQGVSNQPQHF. The chain links TRBV19 to TRBJ1-5; the match to TRBD1 covers 7 bases. CDR3 length equals 13 residues. CDR1 and CDR2 from the germline V gene are LNHDA and SQIVND (reference sequence). J lost 1 base, V lost 10 bases, and 4 bases had no gene match.